This is a list of T cell receptor beta chains from one sample in a study of cytomegalovirus exposure and HLA in healthy donors. Sequencing was performed with immunoSEQ multiplex PCR; in TCRdb, only in-frame clones are kept and a portion is missing. The profile shows under 110,000 clones, over 70% of them singletons. Sample: PBMCs. These receptors were obtained from a female donor in good health and CMV-seronegative. Each CDR3 is given with its conserved first and last residue. The D gene is left open where the match is weak. Not every row has a clone size; where given, it reads once, few, many or a size class.

clone size,V gene,D gene,J gene,CDR3 DNA,CDR3 protein
few,TRBV4-1,TRBD1,TRBJ1-2,TGCGCCAGCAGCCCGCCGGGACAGCCCTTTTGGTGGGGTGATGGCTACACCTTC,CASSPPGQPFWWGDGYTF
-,TRBV4-3,-,TRBJ1-5,TGCGCCAGCAGCCAAGTCGGTGAGCAAAATCAGCCCCAGCATTTT,CASSQVGEQNQPQHF
-,TRBV5-1,-,TRBJ2-5,TGCGCCAGCAGCCCTTATGGGGGCACGAGAGAGACCCAGTACTTC,CASSPYGGTRETQYF
-,TRBV7-3,TRBD1,TRBJ2-5,TGTGCCAGCAGCTCCCGCGGGACAGGGGGTGAGACCCAGTACTTC,CASSSRGTGGETQYF
-,TRBV14,-,TRBJ2-7,TGTGCCAGCAGCCAACCGACTAGGAAGCGGTCCTACGAGCAGTACTTC,CASSQPTRKRSYEQYF
-,TRBV4-3,-,TRBJ2-2,TGCGCCAGCAGCCAACAATTTAACACCGGGGAGCTGTTTTTT,CASSQQFNTGELFF
-,TRBV11-2,TRBD1,TRBJ1-1,TGTGCCAGCAGCTTCGACAGGGTGAACACTGAAGCTTTCTTT,CASSFDRVNTEAFF
-,TRBV6-5,TRBD1,TRBJ1-2,TGTGCCAGCAGTTCCGGACAGGGCTCTTCTAACTATGGCTACACCTTC,CASSSGQGSSNYGYTF
once,TRBV5-5,-,TRBJ2-1,TGTGCCAGCAGCTTGGAACGGTACAATGAGCAGTTCTTC,CASSLERYNEQFF
-,TRBV4-3,TRBD1,TRBJ1-6,TGCGCCAGCAGCCAAAAAACTGGGACAGGAAGTTCACCCCTCCACTTT,CASSQKTGTGSSPLHF
once,TRBV28,-,TRBJ1-2,TGTGCCAGCGGGCTCGGTCGCTATGGCTACACCTTC,CASGLGRYGYTF
once,TRBV7-2,TRBD1,TRBJ1-6,TGTGCCAGCAGCTCGATCACCGGGACAGGGTTCAATTCACCCCTCCACTTT,CASSSITGTGFNSPLHF
-,TRBV15,-,TRBJ2-5,TGTGCCACCAGCCTATCCGGGGCAGGGGTCGTCAAAGAGACCCAGTACTTC,CATSLSGAGVVKETQYF
-,TRBV27,TRBD1,TRBJ1-1,TGTGCCAGCAGTTGGGGGACAGGGAGTGCTGCTTTCTTT,CASSWGTGSAAFF
-,TRBV5-8,TRBD1,TRBJ2-7,TGTGCCAGCAGCTTGGACAGGGGGGCCGAGCAGTACTTC,CASSLDRGAEQYF
-,TRBV11-2,TRBD2,TRBJ2-7,TGTGCCAGCAGCTTGAGCGGGAATTCCTACGAGCAGTACTTC,CASSLSGNSYEQYF
-,TRBV5-1,TRBD2,TRBJ2-2,TGCGCCAGCAGCTCTAGCGGGACCACCGGGGAGCTGTTTTTT,CASSSSGTTGELFF
-,TRBV9,TRBD2,TRBJ2-3,TGTGCCAGCAGCTTAGGACTAGCCTCTCCCGCAGCAGATACGCAGTATTTT,CASSLGLASPAADTQYF
-,TRBV6-1,TRBD2,TRBJ2-1,TGTGCCAGCAGTGATCTGCGACTAGCGGGAGAAGAGAATGAGCAGTTCTTC,CASSDLRLAGEENEQFF
-,TRBV6-1,TRBD2,TRBJ2-4,TGTGCCAGCAGTGCTGGGCTAGCGGGGGTAGCCAAAAACATTCAGTACTTC,CASSAGLAGVAKNIQYF
-,TRBV5-1,TRBD2,TRBJ2-3,TGCGCCAGCAGCTTACTTCTAGCGGGACGGGGCACAGATACGCAGTATTTT,CASSLLLAGRGTDTQYF
-,TRBV19,TRBD1,TRBJ1-5,TGTGCCAGTAGCCTCTTGGGACAGGGTACTCAGCCCCAGCATTTT,CASSLLGQGTQPQHF
-,TRBV30,TRBD2,TRBJ2-1,TGTGCCTGGAGCCCCATAGCTAGCGGGATTATGAATGAGCAGTTCTTC,CAWSPIASGIMNEQFF
-,TRBV2,TRBD1,TRBJ2-5,TGTGCCAGTTACGAGGACAGGGTTTCTGAGACCCAGTACTTC,CASYEDRVSETQYF
few,TRBV2,-,TRBJ1-1,TGTGCCAGCAGCGAGGTAGGGGCCATATTGAACACTGAAGCTTTCTTT,CASSEVGAILNTEAFF
-,TRBV16,-,TRBJ1-5,TGTGCCAGCAGCCAATCCCTAATCCAGCCCCAGCATTTT,CASSQSLIQPQHF
-,TRBV18,-,TRBJ1-1,TGTGCCAGCTCACGACAGAACACTGAAGCTTTCTTT,CASSRQNTEAFF
-,TRBV27,-,TRBJ2-6,TGTGCCAGCAGTACGGACAGTTCTCTCTCTGGGGCCAACGTCCTGACTTTC,CASSTDSSLSGANVLTF
-,TRBV27,-,TRBJ1-1,TGTGCCAGCAGTTTCAAGGGGAATACTGAAGCTTTCTTT,CASSFKGNTEAFF
-,TRBV4-1,-,TRBJ1-1,TGCGCCAGCAGCCAAGATCGAGAGGCTGAAGCTTTCTTT,CASSQDREAEAFF
-,TRBV6-5,-,TRBJ1-1,TGTGCCAGCAGTTATAGCACTGTGAACACTGAAGCTTTCTTT,CASSYSTVNTEAFF
-,TRBV9,TRBD2,TRBJ2-2,TGTGCCAGCAGCCAACTTCCGGGAGGGCCCTCGATGGGGGAGCTGTTTTTT,CASSQLPGGPSMGELFF
-,TRBV7-2,-,TRBJ2-5,TGTGCCAGCAGCTTCGCAGGGGAAGAGACCCAGTACTTC,CASSFAGEETQYF
-,TRBV11-3,TRBD1,TRBJ2-7,TGTGCCAGCAGCTACAGGGGTACTTACGAGCAGTACTTC,CASSYRGTYEQYF
-,TRBV2,-,TRBJ1-2,TGTGCCAATCCGAGGGCTGAAGGTGGCTACACCTTC,CANPRAEGGYTF
-,TRBV5-5,-,TRBJ1-2,TGTGCCAGCAGCTTGTCCCCCGACAGGCAGCATGGCTACACCTTC,CASSLSPDRQHGYTF
-,TRBV7-2,TRBD2,TRBJ2-7,TGTGCCAGCAGCCAGTTAGCGGGAGGGCTCCCCTACGAGCAGTACTTC,CASSQLAGGLPYEQYF
few,TRBV12-1,-,TRBJ2-3,TGTGCCAGCAGCTTTGGCAGGCCAGCCCGGGAAGATACGCAGTATTTT,CASSFGRPAREDTQYF
-,TRBV11-2,TRBD1,TRBJ2-3,TGTGCCAGCAGCATGGGGACAGGATCTCGCACAGATACGCAGTATTTT,CASSMGTGSRTDTQYF
few,TRBV6-1,-,TRBJ2-7,TGTGCCAGCCAGGCGTCCTACGAGCAGTACTTC,CASQASYEQYF